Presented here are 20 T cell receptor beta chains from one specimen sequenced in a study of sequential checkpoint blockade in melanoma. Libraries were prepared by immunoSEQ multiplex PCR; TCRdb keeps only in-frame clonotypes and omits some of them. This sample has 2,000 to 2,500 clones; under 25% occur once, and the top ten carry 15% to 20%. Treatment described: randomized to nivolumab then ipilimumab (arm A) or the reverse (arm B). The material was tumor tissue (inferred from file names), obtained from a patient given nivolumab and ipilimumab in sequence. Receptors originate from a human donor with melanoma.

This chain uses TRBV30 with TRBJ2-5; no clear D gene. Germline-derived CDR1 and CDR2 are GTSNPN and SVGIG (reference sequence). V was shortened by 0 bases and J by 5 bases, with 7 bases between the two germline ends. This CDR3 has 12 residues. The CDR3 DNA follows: TGTGCCTGGAGTGTACTGGGTGAGACCCAGTACTTC. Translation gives CAWSVLGETQYF.

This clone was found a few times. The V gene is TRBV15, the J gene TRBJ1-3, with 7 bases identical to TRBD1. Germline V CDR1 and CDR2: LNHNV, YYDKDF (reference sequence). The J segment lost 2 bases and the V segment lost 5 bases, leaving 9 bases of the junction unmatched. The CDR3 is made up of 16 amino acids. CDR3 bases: TGTGCCACCAGCTCAAAGACAGGGACCGCTGGAAACACCATATATTTT. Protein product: CATSSKTGTAGNTIYF.

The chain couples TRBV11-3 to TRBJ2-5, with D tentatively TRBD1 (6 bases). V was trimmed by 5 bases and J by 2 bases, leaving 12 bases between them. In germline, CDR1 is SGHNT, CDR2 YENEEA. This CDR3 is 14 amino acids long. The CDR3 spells CASSQRGFQETQYF. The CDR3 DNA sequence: TGTGCCAGCAGCCAGAGGGGGTTTCAAGAGACCCAGTACTTC.

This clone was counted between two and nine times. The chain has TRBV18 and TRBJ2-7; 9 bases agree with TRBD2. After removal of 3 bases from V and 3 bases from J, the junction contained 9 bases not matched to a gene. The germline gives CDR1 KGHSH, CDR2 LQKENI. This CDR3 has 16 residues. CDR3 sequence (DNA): TGTGCCAGCTCACCGCGGACGGGACTAGCTCGCTACGAGCAGTACTTC. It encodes CASSPRTGLARYEQYF.

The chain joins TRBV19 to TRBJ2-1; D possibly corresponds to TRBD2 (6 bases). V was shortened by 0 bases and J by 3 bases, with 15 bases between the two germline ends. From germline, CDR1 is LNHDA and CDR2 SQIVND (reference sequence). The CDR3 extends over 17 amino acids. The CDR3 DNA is TGTGCCAGTAGTATAGATCTTACGCGGGGCTACTACAATGAGCAGTTCTTC. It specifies CASSIDLTRGYYNEQFF.

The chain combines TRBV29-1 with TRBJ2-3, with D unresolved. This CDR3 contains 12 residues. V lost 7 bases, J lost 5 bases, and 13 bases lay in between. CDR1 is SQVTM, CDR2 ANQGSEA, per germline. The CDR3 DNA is TGCAGCGCCGGCCTCTCCGGAGATACGCAGTATTTT. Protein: CSAGLSGDTQYF.

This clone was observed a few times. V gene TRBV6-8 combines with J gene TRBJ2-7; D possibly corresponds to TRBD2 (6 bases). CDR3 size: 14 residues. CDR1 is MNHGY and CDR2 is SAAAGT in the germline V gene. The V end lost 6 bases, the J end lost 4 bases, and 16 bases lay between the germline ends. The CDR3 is CASSRSGHGYEQYF. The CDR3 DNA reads TGTGCCAGCAGCCGTAGCGGCCACGGGTACGAGCAGTACTTC.

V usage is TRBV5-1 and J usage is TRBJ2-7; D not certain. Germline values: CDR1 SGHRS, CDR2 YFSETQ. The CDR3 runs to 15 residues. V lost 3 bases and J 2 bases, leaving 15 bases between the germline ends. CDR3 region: CASSSGLGRTYEQYF. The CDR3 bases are TGCGCCAGCAGCTCAGGCCTTGGTAGAACCTACGAGCAGTACTTC. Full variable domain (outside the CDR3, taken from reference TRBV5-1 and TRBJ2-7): KAGVTQTPRYLIKTRGQQVTLSCSPISGHRSVSWYQQTPGQGLQFLFEYFSETQRNKGNFPGRFSGRQFSNSRSEMNVSTLELGDSALYLCASSSGLGRTYEQYFGPGTRLTVT.

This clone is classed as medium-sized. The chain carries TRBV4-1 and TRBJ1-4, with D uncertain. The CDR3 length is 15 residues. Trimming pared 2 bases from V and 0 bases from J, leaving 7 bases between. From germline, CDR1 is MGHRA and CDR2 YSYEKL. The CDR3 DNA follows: TGCGCCAGCAGCCAAAGACACTCAACTAATGAAAAACTGTTTTTT. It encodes CASSQRHSTNEKLFF.

Here the CDR3 reads CASSLLNLRGALAKNIQYF. Written as DNA, the CDR3 is TGTGCCAGCAGTTTATTGAACCTTAGGGGGGCATTAGCCAAAAACATTCAGTACTTC. V usage is TRBV28 and J usage is TRBJ2-4; D is perhaps TRBD1 or TRBD2 (6 bases each). The germline V gene has CDR1 MDHEN and CDR2 SYDVKM. CDR3 length: 19 amino acids. The V end lost 1 base, the J end lost 0 bases, and 19 bases lay between the germline ends. The variable domain in full, completed from reference TRBV28 and TRBJ2-4, reads DVKVTQSSRYLVKRTGEKVFLECVQDMDHENMFWYRQDPGLGLRLIYFSYDVKMKEKGDIPEGYSVSREKKERFSLILESASTNQTSMYLCASSLLNLRGALAKNIQYFGAGTRLSVL.

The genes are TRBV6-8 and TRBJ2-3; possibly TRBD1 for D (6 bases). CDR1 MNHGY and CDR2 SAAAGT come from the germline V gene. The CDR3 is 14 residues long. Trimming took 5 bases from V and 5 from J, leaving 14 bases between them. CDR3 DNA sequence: TGTGCCAGCAGTGCCCAAACAGGGTTAGATACGCAGTATTTT. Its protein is CASSAQTGLDTQYF.

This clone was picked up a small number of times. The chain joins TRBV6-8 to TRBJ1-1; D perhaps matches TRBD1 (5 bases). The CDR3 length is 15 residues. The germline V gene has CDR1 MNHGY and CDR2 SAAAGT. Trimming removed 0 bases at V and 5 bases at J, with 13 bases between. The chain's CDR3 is CASSYSIGEGTEAFF. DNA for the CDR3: TGTGCCAGCAGTTACTCGATAGGGGAAGGGACTGAAGCTTTCTTT.

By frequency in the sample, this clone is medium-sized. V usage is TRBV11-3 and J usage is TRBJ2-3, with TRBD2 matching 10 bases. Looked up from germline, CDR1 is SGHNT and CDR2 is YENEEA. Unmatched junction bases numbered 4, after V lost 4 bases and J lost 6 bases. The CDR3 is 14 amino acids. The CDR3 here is CASSSSGSWDTQYF. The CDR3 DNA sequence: TGTGCCAGCAGCTCTAGCGGGAGTTGGGATACGCAGTATTTT.

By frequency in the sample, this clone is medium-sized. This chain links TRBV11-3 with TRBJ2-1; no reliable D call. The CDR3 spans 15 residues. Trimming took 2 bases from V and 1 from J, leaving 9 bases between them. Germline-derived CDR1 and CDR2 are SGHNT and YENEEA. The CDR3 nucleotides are TGTGCCAGCAGCTTATCGACCGGTTCCTACAATGAGCAGTTCTTC. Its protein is CASSLSTGSYNEQFF.

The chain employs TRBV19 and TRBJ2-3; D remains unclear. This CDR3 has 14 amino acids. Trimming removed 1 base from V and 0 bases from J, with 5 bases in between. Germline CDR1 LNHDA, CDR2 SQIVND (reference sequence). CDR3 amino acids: CASSIVDSTDTQYF. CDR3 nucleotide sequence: TGTGCCAGTAGTATAGTTGACAGCACAGATACGCAGTATTTT.

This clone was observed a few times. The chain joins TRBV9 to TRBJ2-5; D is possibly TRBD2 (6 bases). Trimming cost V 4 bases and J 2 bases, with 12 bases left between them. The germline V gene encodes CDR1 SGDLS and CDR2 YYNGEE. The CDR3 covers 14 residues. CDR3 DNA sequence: TGTGCCAGCAGCCCCCGGAGGGCACAAGAGACCCAGTACTTC. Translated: CASSPRRAQETQYF.

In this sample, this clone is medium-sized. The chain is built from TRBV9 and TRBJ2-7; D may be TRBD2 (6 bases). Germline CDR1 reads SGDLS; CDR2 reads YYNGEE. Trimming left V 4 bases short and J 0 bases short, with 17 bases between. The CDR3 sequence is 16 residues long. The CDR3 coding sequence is TGTGCCAGCAGCCCATCGTCCGGGACTCTCTCCTACGAGCAGTACTTC. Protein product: CASSPSSGTLSYEQYF.

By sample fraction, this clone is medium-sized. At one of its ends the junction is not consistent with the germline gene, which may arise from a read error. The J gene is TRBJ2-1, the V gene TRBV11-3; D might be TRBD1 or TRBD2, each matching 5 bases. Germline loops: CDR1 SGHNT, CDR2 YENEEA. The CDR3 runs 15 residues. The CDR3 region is CGSSLSGPYYNEQFF. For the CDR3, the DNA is TGTGGCAGCAGCTTATCGGGACCCTACTACAATGAGCAGTTCTTC.

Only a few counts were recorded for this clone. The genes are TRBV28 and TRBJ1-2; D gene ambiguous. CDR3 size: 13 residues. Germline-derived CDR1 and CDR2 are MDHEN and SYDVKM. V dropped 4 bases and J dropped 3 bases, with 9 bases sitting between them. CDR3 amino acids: CASSWATDYGYTF. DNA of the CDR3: TGTGCCAGCAGTTGGGCTACTGACTATGGCTACACCTTC.

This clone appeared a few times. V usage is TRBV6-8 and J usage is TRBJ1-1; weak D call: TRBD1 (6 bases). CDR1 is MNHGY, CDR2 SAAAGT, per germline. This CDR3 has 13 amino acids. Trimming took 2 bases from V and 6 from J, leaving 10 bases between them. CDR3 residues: CASSYLGGAEAFF. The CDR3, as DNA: TGTGCCAGCAGTTACCTCGGGGGCGCTGAAGCTTTCTTT.